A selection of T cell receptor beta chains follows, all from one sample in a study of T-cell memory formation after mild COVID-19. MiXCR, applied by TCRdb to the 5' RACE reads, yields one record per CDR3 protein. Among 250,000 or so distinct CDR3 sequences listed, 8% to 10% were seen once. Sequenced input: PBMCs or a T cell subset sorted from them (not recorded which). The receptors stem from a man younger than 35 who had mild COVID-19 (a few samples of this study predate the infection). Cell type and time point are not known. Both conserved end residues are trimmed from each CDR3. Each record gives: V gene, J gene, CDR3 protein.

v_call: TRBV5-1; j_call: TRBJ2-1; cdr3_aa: ASSFLPSGGLNEQF
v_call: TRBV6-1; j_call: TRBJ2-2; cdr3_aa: ASSAIGGANTGELF
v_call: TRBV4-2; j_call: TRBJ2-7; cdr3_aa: ASSQVSGGAGVHEQY
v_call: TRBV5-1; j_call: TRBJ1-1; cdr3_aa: ASSGTGFNTEAF
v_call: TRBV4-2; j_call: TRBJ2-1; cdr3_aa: ASSPRLSYNEQF
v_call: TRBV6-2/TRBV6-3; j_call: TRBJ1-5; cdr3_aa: ASNTASHQPQH
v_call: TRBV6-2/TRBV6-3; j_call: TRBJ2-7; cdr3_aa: ASSPGTNSYEQY
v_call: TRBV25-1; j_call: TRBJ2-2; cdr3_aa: ASSESGINTGELF
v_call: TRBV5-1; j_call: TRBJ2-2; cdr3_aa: ASSLRLANTGELF
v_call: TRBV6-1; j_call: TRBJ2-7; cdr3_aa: ASITAYEQY
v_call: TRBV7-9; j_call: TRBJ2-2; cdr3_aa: ASRGPGQDNTGELF
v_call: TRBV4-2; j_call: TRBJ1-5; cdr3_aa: ASSQERGQPQH
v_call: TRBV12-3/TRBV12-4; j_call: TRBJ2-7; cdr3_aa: ASSLGQGHEQY
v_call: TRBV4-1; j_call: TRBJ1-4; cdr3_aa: ASSQDRQHTTNEKLF
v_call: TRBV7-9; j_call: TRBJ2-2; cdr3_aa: ASSTTGGFGELF
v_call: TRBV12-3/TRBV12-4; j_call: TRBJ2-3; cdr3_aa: ASRGDADTQY
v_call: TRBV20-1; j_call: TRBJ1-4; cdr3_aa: SARGTGRQEEKLF
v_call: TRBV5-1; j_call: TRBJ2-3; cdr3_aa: ASSLPSATDTQY
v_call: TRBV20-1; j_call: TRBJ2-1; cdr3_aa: SAREYGSYNEQF
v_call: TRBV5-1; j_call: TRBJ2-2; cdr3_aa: ASSPGQLLNTGELF
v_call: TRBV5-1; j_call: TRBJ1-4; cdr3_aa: ATSDSPNEKLF
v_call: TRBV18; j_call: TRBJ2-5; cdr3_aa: ASSPEASGGSGTQY
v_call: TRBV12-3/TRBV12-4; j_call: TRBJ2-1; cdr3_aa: ASSFGTSGGAGEQF
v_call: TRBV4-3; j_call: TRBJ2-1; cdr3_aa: ASSQEGAADNEQF
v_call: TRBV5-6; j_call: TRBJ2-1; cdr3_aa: ASRGGLSSYNEQF
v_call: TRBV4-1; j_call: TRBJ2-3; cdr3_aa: ASSQVPGEADTQY
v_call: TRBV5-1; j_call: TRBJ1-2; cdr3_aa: ASSLPSDRGFYGYT
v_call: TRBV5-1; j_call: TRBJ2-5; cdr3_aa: ASSRGLAQETQY
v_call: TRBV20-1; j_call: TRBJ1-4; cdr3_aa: SAALRDEKLF
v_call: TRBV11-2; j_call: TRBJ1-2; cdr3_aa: ASSLAGVGYGYT
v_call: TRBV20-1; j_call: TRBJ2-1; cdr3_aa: SARDLIVAFEQF
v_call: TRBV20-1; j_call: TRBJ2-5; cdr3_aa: SARDRVLETQY
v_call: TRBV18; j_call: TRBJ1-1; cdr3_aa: ASTQDLNTEAF
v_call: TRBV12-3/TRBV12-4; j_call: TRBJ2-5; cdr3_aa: ASSPSTSGKY
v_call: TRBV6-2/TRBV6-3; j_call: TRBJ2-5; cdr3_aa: ASTPMSPSSESRETQY
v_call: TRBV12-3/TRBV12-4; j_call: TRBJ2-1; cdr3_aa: ATIKDSYNEQF
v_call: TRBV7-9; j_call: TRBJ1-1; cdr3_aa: ASSLALKVLGNTEAF
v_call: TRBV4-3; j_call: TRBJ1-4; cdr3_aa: ASSRSSGAREKLF
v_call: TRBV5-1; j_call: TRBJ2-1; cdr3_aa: ASGTPGLATSYNEQF
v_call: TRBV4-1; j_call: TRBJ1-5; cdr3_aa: ASSQAMGSTNQPQH
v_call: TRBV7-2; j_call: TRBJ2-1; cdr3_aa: ASRYLSRGAAHEQF
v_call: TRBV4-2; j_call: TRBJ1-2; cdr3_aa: ASSQDLVALKANYGYT
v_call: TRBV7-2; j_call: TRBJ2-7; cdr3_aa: ASSPAVGTGGEQY
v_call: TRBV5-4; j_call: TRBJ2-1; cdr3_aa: ASSRGPTEDEQF
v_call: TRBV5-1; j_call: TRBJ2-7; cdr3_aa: ASTLVSGREQY
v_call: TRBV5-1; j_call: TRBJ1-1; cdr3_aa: ASSSLSGQGTEAF
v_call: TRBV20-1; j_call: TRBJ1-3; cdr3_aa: SAPQGGYGGNTIY
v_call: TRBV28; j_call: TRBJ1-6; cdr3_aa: ASSLWGPGQVNSPLH
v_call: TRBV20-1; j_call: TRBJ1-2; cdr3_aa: SAQTGHFYGYT